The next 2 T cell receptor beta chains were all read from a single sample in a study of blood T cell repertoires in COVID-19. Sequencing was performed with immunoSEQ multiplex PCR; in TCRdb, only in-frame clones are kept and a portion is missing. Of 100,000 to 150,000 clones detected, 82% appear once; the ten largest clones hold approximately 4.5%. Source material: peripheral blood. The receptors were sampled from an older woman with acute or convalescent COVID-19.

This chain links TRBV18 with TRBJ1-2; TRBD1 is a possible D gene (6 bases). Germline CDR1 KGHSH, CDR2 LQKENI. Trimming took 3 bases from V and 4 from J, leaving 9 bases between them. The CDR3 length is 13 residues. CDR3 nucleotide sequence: TGTGCCAGCTCACCGGACAGAGCCTATGGCTACACCTTC. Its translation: CASSPDRAYGYTF.

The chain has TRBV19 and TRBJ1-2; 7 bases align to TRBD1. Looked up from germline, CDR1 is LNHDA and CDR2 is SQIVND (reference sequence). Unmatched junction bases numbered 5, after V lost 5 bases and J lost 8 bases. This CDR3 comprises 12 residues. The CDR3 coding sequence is TGTGCCAGTAGTGACAGGGCATACGGCTACACCTTC. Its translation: CASSDRAYGYTF. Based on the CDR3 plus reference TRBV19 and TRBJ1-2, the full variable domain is DGGITQSPKYLFRKEGQNVTLSCEQNLNHDAMYWYRQDPGQGLRLIYYSQIVNDFQKGDIAEGYSVSREKKESFPLTVTSAQKNPTAFYLCASSDRAYGYTFGSGTRLTVV.